This T cell receptor (beta chain) was found in a study of CD8+CD57+ T cells in acquired aplastic anemia. Study as a whole: An average of roughly 3.2 ug of DNA was obtained from sorted CD4+ and CD8+ cells.

TCR beta VDJ combinations and CDR3 sequences were profiled from genomic DNA. TCRdb analysed the reads with MiXCR anew, one entry per CDR3 protein. The sample yields 150,000 to 200,000 distinct CDR3 sequences, about 64% seen once. In regard to this clonotype: The antigen remains unidentified.

The germline V gene encodes CDR1 SGHTA and CDR2 FQGTGA. The CDR3 is 17 residues long. The ends lost 5 bases at V and 6 bases at J; junction bases unmatched: 16. Whole-study findings and limits: In common between the patients and the controls were around 29 CD8+ CDR3 sequences.

The gene calls are TRBV7-3 and TRBJ1-1, with 9 bases matching TRBD1. Sequencing used sorted CD4+, CD8+, or CD8+CD57+ T cells (not recorded which) from PBMCs. This TCR derives from a human donor with severe aplastic anemia or a healthy control (not recorded which). The DNA of the CDR3 is TGTGCCAGCAGCCCCGGCCCTCGGACAGGGGATGCGGCTGAAGCTTTCTTT. This sequence encodes CASSPGPRTGDAAEAFF.